The sequence of this TCR beta chain was determined in a study of cytomegalovirus exposure and HLA in healthy donors. This clone was picked up one time. The antigen remains undetermined. Study-wide points: A missense DCLRE1C variant was associated with V- and J-gene trimming of TCR beta chains in a later analysis, and an independent cohort replicated the association. In a later analysis, TCR association rates varied by HLA locus: DRB1 most, HLA-C fewest.

Vbeta (60) and Jbeta (13) primers were used in the PCR. Clones were sequenced by immunoSEQ multiplex PCR, and TCRdb holds only the in-frame ones, with some missing. The sample lists 130,000 or so clones, approximately 76% occurring once. The receptor's source is a middle-aged man in good health and CMV-seronegative. The sequencing sample was made of PBMCs.

CDR3 DNA sequence: TGTGCCAGCACGTCGGGGGGCTTCAGCTCCTACGAGCAGTACTTC. Amino acid sequence: CASTSGGFSSYEQYF. This chain links TRBV7-2 with TRBJ2-7, with D possibly TRBD2 on 7 matching bases. The CDR3 is 15 amino acids. Germline CDR1 is SGHTA and CDR2 is FQGNSA. Trimming left V 7 bases short and J 0 bases short, with 16 bases between.